The 21 T cell receptor beta chains reported below all come from one sample, sequenced in a study of shared clonotypes between healthy human individuals. Sequenced by immunoSEQ multiplex PCR; TCRdb stores in-frame clones only, minus some. The data show approximately 340,000 clones, with 73% seen just once and roughly a tenth held by the top ten. What was sequenced was memory CD4+ T cells sorted from blood. Subset: CD45RA-negative fraction. The origin of the receptors is a man aged 25 to 45 in good health.

The chain is built from TRBV4-2 and TRBJ1-4, with D possibly TRBD1 on 5 matching bases. CDR1 LGHNA and CDR2 YNFKEQ come from the germline V gene. The CDR3 covers 16 residues. V shed 0 bases and J shed 5 bases, with 13 bases lying between them. The DNA for the CDR3 is TGTGCCAGCAGCCAAGAACCGACAGAAGGGAATGAAAAACTGTTTTTT. Residues: CASSQEPTEGNEKLFF.

The chain couples TRBV7-9 to TRBJ1-2, with 10 bases aligning to TRBD1. V gave up 1 base and J gave up 4 bases; unmatched junction bases: 3. Germline assignment: CDR1 SEHNR and CDR2 FQNEAQ (reference sequence). The CDR3 extends over 15 amino acids. Written as DNA, the CDR3 is TGTGCCAGCAGCTTAGGGGACAGGGGATTCTATGGCTACACCTTC. It encodes CASSLGDRGFYGYTF.

This clone was seen more than once but under ten times. The chain recombines TRBV5-1 with TRBJ2-1; unclear D gene. Germline CDR1 reads SGHRS; CDR2 reads YFSETQ. The CDR3 consists of 14 residues. The V and J ends lost 0 bases and 9 bases respectively, with 13 bases between them. The CDR3 DNA reads TGCGCCAGCAGCTTGGGCGACTTCGAAGGTGAGCAGTTCTTC. This gives the protein CASSLGDFEGEQFF.

The CDR3 spells CAWSRTRESEQFF. CDR3 nucleotides: TGTGCCTGGAGTCGTACGCGGGAGAGTGAGCAGTTCTTC. The genes are TRBV30 and TRBJ2-1; 7 nucleotides match TRBD2. Germline V gene sequence: CDR1 GTSNPN, CDR2 SVGIG (reference sequence). V gave up 2 bases and J gave up 9 bases; unmatched junction bases: 7. The CDR3 is 13 residues long.

The chain combines TRBV30 with TRBJ2-1; 9 bases match TRBD2. Germline V gene sequence: CDR1 GTSNPN, CDR2 SVGIG (reference sequence). V was clipped by 3 bases and J by 7 bases; unmatched bases: 16. The CDR3 spans 17 residues. The CDR3 is CAWRRGLVAGARNEQFF. The CDR3 region has the DNA TGTGCCTGGAGACGGGGTCTCGTAGCGGGAGCTAGGAATGAGCAGTTCTTC.

The V call is TRBV30, the J call TRBJ1-2; no definite D call. The CDR3 sequence is 12 residues long. Trimming stripped 0 bases from V and 5 bases from J, with 7 bases between. Germline-derived CDR1 and CDR2 are GTSNPN and SVGIG (reference sequence). The CDR3 nucleotides read TGTGCCTGGAGTGTATCTGAGTATGGCTACACCTTC. It is translated as CAWSVSEYGYTF.

This clone showed up just a few times. This rearrangement joins TRBV6-5 to TRBJ1-4; a weak D match, TRBD1 (6 bases). There are 15 residues in the CDR3. V dropped 5 bases and J dropped 3 bases, with 13 bases sitting between them. Germline V CDR1 and CDR2: MNHEY, SVGAGI. The DNA for the CDR3 is TGTGCCAGCAGTCCGCACAGGGTCTCTAATGAAAAACTGTTTTTT. Its translation is CASSPHRVSNEKLFF.

The chain employs TRBV5-8 and TRBJ1-6; TRBD1 is a possible D gene (6 bases). This CDR3 region has 16 residues. Trimming took off 1 base at V and 4 bases at J, with 12 bases between the two ends. Germline V gene lookup returns CDR1 SGHTS and CDR2 YDEGEE. CDR3 DNA sequence: TGTGCCAGCAGCTTGTCCAGGGGAGGATATAATTCACCCCTCCACTTT. The encoded protein is CASSLSRGGYNSPLHF.

V is TRBV5-1 and J is TRBJ1-2; possible D gene TRBD1, 5 bases. Per the germline V gene, CDR1 is SGHRS and CDR2 is YFSETQ. There are 13 residues in the CDR3. V shed 4 bases and J shed 3 bases, with 10 bases lying between them. DNA for the CDR3: TGCGCCAGCAGCCGGGGAGGGGACTATGGCTACACCTTC. Translated: CASSRGGDYGYTF. The full variable domain, rest sourced from reference TRBV5-1 and TRBJ1-2, is KAGVTQTPRYLIKTRGQQVTLSCSPISGHRSVSWYQQTPGQGLQFLFEYFSETQRNKGNFPGRFSGRQFSNSRSEMNVSTLELGDSALYLCASSRGGDYGYTFGSGTRLTVV.

The V and J genes are TRBV6-1 and TRBJ2-7, with D perhaps TRBD1 (5 bases). The CDR3 runs to 14 residues. The ends were cut back, 7 bases at V and 0 bases at J, with 13 bases in the middle. CDR1 and CDR2 (germline): MNHNS, SASEGT. The CDR3 DNA reads as TGTGCCAGCACCCCAAGGGGCAGCTCCTACGAGCAGTACTTC. Encoded protein: CASTPRGSSYEQYF.

This chain joins TRBV27 and TRBJ2-3, with 9 positions matching TRBD2. Germline V gene data show CDR1 as MNHEY and CDR2 as SMNVEV (reference sequence). This CDR3 contains 20 residues. After removal of 3 bases from V and 0 bases from J, the junction contained 16 bases not matched to a gene. DNA for the CDR3: TGTGCCAGCAGTTTTTTGGGCCTAGCGGGGAGCCGAGGGAGCACAGATACGCAGTATTTT. Residues: CASSFLGLAGSRGSTDTQYF.

This clone appeared once. The CDR3 protein is CASSVGAGAYEQYF. The CDR3 DNA follows: TGTGCCAGCAGCGTAGGGGCAGGGGCCTACGAGCAGTACTTC. V is TRBV9 and J is TRBJ2-7, with TRBD1 as a possible D gene (6 bases). V was shortened by 0 bases and J by 2 bases, with 9 bases between the two germline ends. The CDR3 loop spans 14 amino acids. Looked up from germline, CDR1 is SGDLS and CDR2 is YYNGEE.

V and J are TRBV6-1 and TRBJ2-7; 10 nucleotides align to TRBD2. CDR3 length: 15 residues. Germline V gene sequence: CDR1 MNHNS, CDR2 SASEGT. V dropped 3 bases and J dropped 3; count of bases not matched to a gene: 5. The CDR3 is CASSDLAGALYEQYF. The DNA for the CDR3 is TGTGCCAGCAGTGACCTAGCGGGAGCACTCTACGAGCAGTACTTC.

In this sample, this clone turned up a few times. The chain is built from TRBV10-3 and TRBJ2-2; D is uncertain. The V end was cut by 1 base, the J end by 4 bases, with 10 bases between. This CDR3 is 15 amino acids long. Germline CDR1 and CDR2: ENHRY and SYGVKD. This CDR3 reads CAISEFAFGTGELFF. The CDR3, as DNA: TGTGCCATCAGTGAGTTTGCGTTCGGCACCGGGGAGCTGTTTTTT.

The chain recombines TRBV5-1 with TRBJ2-5; TRBD2 might be the D (6 bases). The length of the CDR3 is 16 residues. CDR1 SGHRS and CDR2 YFSETQ come from the germline V gene. Trimming took off 5 bases at V and 1 base at J, with 18 bases between the two ends. CDR3 loop: CASSSQPRTTQETQYF. The CDR3 coding sequence is TGCGCCAGCAGTTCCCAGCCCAGGACTACCCAAGAGACCCAGTACTTC.

The rearrangement uses TRBV10-2 and TRBJ2-7; 9 bases align to TRBD2. J gave up 3 bases and V 10 bases, and 7 bases lay outside the gene matches. This CDR3 has 13 residues. Germline V gene lookup returns CDR1 WSHSY and CDR2 SAAADI. CDR3: CAIAGGLSYEQYF. The CDR3 DNA reads TGCGCCATCGCGGGAGGGTTAAGCTACGAGCAGTACTTC.

J is TRBJ2-3 and V is TRBV7-6; D gene uncertain. Germline V lookup: CDR1 SGHVS, CDR2 FNYEAQ. V was cut by 2 bases and J by 5 bases, with 8 bases left in between. This CDR3 contains 13 residues. The CDR3 spells CASSLRPLDTQYF. Written as DNA, the CDR3 is TGTGCCAGCAGCTTAAGGCCTTTAGATACGCAGTATTTT.

The chain is built from TRBV2 and TRBJ2-7, with D uncertain. The V gene lost 4 bases and the J gene lost 6 bases, with 10 bases spanning the gap. Germline V gene sequence: CDR1 SNHLY, CDR2 FYNNEI. This CDR3 comprises 12 residues. Here the CDR3 reads CASSVTASEQYF. The CDR3 DNA sequence: TGTGCCAGCAGTGTAACGGCGAGCGAGCAGTACTTC.

This clone was counted many times. The V and J genes are TRBV30 and TRBJ2-1, with 10 nucleotides matching TRBD2. The CDR3 is 20 amino acids. The germline V gene has CDR1 GTSNPN and CDR2 SVGIG (reference sequence). With V trimmed by 6 bases and J by 0 bases, 20 bases remained unmatched. CDR3 nucleotides: TGTGCCTGCGCCCGGGGAACCCCTAGCGGGAGCCGGAGCTCCTACAATGAGCAGTTCTTC. Translation: CACARGTPSGSRSSYNEQFF.

The chain is built from TRBV5-4 and TRBJ1-1, with D maybe TRBD1 (6 bases). The germline gives CDR1 SGHNT, CDR2 YYREEE (reference sequence). The length of the CDR3 is 14 residues. V was shortened by 4 bases and J by 9 bases, with 19 bases between the two germline ends. The CDR3 bases are TGTGCCAGCAGCGTTGCGGGGGGCGCGGTACAAGCTTTCTTT. Translating it yields CASSVAGGAVQAFF.

This clone appeared a single time. V usage is TRBV10-3 and J usage is TRBJ2-1, with 8 nucleotides matching TRBD1. The junction had 0 bases not matched to a gene; V was cut back by 5 bases and J by 3 bases. The CDR3 is made up of 13 amino acids. Germline V lookup: CDR1 ENHRY, CDR2 SYGVKD. Written as DNA, the CDR3 is TGTGCCATCAGTACAGGGGGCTACAATGAGCAGTTCTTC. Translation gives CAISTGGYNEQFF.